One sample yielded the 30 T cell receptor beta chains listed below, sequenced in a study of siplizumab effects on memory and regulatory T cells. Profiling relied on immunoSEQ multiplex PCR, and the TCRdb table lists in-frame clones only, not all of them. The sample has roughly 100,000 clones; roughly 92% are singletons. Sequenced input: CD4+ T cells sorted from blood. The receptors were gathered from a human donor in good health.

The CDR3 nucleotides read TGTGCCAGGAACAGGGGGCTTGAGGGCGGGGAGCTGTTTTTT. It specifies CARNRGLEGGELFF. This chain connects TRBV2 to TRBJ2-2, with 9 bases fitting TRBD1. Germline V gene data show CDR1 as SNHLY and CDR2 as FYNNEI. This CDR3 contains 14 residues. Trimming took 9 bases from V and 7 from J; bases not matched to a gene: 9.

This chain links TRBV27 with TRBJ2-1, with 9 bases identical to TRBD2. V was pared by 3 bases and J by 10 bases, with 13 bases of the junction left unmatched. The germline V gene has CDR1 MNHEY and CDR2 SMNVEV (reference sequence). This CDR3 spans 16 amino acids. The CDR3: CASSLGGRGWSDEQFF. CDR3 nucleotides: TGTGCCAGCAGTTTGGGCGGGAGGGGTTGGTCGGACGAGCAGTTCTTC.

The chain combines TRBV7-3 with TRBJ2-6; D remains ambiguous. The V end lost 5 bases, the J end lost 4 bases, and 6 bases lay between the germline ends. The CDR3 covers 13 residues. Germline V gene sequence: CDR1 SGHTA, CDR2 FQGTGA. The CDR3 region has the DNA TGTGCCAGCAGCCCCAACGGGGCCAACGTCCTGACTTTC. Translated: CASSPNGANVLTF.

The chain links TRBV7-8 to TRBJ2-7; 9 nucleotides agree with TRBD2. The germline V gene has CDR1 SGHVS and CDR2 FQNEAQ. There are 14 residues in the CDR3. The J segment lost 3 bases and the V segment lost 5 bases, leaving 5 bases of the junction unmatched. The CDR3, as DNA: TGTGCCAGCAGCAATAGCGGGGGCGTCTACGAGCAGTACTTC. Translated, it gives CASSNSGGVYEQYF. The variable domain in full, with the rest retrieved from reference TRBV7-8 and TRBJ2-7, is GAGVSQSPRYKVAKRGQDVALRCDPISGHVSLFWYQQALGQGPEFLTYFQNEAQLDKSGLPSDRFFAERPEGSVSTLKIQRTQQEDSAVYLCASSNSGGVYEQYFGPGTRLTVT.

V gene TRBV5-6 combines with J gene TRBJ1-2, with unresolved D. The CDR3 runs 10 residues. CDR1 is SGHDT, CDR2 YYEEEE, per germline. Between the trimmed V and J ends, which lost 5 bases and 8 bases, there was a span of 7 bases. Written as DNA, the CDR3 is TGTGCCAGCAGGAGTTTCGGCTACACCTTC. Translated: CASRSFGYTF.

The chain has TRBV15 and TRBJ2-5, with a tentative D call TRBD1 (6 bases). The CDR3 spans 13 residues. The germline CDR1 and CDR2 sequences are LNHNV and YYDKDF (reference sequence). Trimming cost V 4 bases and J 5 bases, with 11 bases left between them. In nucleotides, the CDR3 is TGTGCCACCAGCATGCAGGGGCGGGAGACCCAGTACTTC. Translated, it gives CATSMQGRETQYF.

CDR3 sequence (DNA): TGCGCCAGTCGTACCAACAGGCGAGATGAGCAGTTCTTC. The encoded protein is CASRTNRRDEQFF. J is TRBJ2-1 and V is TRBV5-1; D might be TRBD1 (5 bases). Trimming pared 8 bases from V and 8 bases from J, leaving 17 bases between. The CDR3 totals 13 residues. From germline, CDR1 is SGHRS and CDR2 YFSETQ.

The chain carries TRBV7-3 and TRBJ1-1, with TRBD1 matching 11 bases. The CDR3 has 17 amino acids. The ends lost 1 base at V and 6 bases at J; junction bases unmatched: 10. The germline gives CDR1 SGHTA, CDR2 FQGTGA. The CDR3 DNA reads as TGTGCCAGCAGCTTAAATCCCAGGACAGGGGGCACCCCTGAAGCTTTCTTT. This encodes CASSLNPRTGGTPEAFF. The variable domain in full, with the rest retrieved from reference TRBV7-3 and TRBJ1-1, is GAGVSQTPSNKVTEKGKYVELRCDPISGHTALYWYRQSLGQGPEFLIYFQGTGAADDSGLPNDRFFAVRPEGSVSTLKIQRTERGDSAVYLCASSLNPRTGGTPEAFFGQGTRLTVV.

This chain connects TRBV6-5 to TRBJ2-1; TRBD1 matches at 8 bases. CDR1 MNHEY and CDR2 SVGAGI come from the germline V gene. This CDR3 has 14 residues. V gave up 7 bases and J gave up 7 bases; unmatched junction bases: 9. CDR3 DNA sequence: TGTGCCAGCAAAAGGACAGGGTCCGGGAATGAGCAGTTCTTC. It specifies CASKRTGSGNEQFF.

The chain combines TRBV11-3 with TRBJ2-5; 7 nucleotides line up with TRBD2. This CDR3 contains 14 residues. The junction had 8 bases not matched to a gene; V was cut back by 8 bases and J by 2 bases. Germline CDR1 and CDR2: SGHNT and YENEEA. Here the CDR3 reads CASSSGGPQETQYF. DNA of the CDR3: TGTGCCAGCTCTAGCGGAGGGCCACAAGAGACCCAGTACTTC.

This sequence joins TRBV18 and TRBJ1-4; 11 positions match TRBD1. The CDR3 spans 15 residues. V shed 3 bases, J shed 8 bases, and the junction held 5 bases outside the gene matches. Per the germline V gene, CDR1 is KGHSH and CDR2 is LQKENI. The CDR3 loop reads CASSPPGQGGEKLFF. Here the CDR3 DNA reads TGTGCCAGCTCACCCCCGGGACAGGGGGGAGAAAAACTGTTTTTT.

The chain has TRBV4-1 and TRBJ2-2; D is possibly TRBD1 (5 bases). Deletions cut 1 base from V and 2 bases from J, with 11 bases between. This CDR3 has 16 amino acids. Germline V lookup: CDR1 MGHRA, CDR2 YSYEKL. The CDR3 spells CASSQGQGKNTGELFF. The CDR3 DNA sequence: TGCGCCAGCAGCCAAGGGCAGGGCAAAAACACCGGGGAGCTGTTTTTT.

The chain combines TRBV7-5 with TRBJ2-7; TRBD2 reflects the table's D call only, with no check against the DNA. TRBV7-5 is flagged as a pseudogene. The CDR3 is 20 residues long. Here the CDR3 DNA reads TGTGTCAGAAGCTTAGAGAGAACTAGCGGGTACGAGGAACCGGCGGGGGAGCAGTACTTC. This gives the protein CVRSLERTSGYEEPAGEQYF.

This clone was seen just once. CDR3 bases: TGTGCCAGCTCACCGGACAGGTTGGCTGAAGCTTTCTTT. It yields the protein CASSPDRLAEAFF. The V call is TRBV18, the J call TRBJ1-1, with TRBD1 matching over 7 bases. The V and J ends lost 3 bases and 6 bases, in that order; junction bases with no gene match: 4. CDR3 length equals 13 residues. Germline CDR1 is KGHSH and CDR2 is LQKENI.

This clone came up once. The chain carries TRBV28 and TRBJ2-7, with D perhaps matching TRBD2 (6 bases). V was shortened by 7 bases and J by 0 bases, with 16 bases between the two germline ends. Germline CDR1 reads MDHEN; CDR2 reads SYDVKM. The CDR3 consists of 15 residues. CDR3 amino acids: CASKSAYGGSYEQYF. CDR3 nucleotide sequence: TGTGCCAGCAAGTCTGCCTACGGGGGCTCCTACGAGCAGTACTTC.

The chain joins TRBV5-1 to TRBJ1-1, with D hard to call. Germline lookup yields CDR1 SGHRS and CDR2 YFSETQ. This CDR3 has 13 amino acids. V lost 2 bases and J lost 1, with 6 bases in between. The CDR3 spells CASSLESNTEAFF. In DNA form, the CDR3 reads TGCGCCAGCAGCTTAGAGTCGAACACTGAAGCTTTCTTT.

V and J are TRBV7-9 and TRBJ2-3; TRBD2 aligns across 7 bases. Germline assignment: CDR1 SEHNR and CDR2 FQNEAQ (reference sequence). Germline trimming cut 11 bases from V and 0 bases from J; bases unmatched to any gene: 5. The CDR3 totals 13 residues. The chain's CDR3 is CAAQRGSTDTQYF. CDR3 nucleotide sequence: TGTGCCGCCCAGCGGGGTAGCACAGATACGCAGTATTTT.

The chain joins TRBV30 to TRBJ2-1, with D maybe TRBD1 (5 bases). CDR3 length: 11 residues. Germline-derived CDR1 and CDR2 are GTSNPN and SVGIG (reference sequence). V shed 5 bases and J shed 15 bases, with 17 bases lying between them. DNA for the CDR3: TGTGCCTGGGTCCCCAGGGCTTCCCCGTTCTTC. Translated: CAWVPRASPFF. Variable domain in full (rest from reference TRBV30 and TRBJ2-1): SQTIHQWPATLVQPVGSPLSLECTVEGTSNPNLYWYRQAAGRGLQLLFYSVGIGQISSEVPQNLSASRPQDRQFILSSKKLLLSDSGFYLCAWVPRASPFFGPGTRLTVL.

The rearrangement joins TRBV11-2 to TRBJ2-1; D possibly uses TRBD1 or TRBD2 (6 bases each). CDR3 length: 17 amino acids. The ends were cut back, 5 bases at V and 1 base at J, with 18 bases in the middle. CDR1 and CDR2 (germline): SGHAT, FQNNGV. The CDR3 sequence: CASSQSWGASSYNEQFF. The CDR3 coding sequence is TGTGCCAGCAGCCAATCTTGGGGGGCTAGTTCCTACAATGAGCAGTTCTTC.

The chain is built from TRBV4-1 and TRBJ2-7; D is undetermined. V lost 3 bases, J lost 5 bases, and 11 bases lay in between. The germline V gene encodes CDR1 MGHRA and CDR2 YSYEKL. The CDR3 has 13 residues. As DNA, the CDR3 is TGCGCCAGCAGCCACCATGGACGTAACGAGCAGTACTTC. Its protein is CASSHHGRNEQYF.

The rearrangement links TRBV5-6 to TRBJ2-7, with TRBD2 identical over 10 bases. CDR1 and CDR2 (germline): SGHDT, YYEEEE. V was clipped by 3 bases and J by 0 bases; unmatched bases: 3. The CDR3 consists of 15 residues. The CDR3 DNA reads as TGTGCCAGCAGCTCACCTAGCGGGAGCTCCTACGAGCAGTACTTC. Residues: CASSSPSGSSYEQYF.

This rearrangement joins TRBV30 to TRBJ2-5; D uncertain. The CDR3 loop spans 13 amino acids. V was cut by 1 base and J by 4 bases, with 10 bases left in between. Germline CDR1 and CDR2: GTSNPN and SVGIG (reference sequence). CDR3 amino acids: CAWSGVVRETQYF. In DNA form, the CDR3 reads TGTGCCTGGAGTGGGGTAGTTCGAGAGACCCAGTACTTC.

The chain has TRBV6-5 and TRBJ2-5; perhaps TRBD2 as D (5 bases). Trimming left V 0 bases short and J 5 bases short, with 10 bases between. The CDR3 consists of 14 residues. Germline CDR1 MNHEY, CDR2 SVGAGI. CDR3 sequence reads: CASSYSFGEETQYF. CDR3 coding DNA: TGTGCCAGCAGTTACTCGTTTGGGGAGGAGACCCAGTACTTC.

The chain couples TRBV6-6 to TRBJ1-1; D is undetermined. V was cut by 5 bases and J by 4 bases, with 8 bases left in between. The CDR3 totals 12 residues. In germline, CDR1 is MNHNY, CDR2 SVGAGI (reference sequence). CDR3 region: CASSQNPTEAFF. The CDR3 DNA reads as TGTGCCAGCAGTCAGAATCCCACTGAAGCTTTCTTT.

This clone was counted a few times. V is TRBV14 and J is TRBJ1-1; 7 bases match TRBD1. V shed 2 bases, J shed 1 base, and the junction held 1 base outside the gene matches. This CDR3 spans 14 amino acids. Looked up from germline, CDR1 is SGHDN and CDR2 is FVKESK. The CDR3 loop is CASSQQGENTEAFF. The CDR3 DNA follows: TGTGCCAGCAGCCAACAGGGGGAGAACACTGAAGCTTTCTTT.

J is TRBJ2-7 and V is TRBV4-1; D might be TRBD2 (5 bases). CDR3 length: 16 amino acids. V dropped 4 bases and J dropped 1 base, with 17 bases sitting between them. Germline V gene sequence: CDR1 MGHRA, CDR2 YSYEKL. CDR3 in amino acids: CASSPSGGAGSYEQYF. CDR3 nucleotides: TGCGCCAGCAGCCCAAGCGGAGGCGCAGGTTCCTACGAGCAGTACTTC.

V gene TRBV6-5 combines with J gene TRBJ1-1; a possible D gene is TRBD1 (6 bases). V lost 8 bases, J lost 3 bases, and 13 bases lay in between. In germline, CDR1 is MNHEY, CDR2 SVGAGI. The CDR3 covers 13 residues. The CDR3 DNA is TGTGCCAGCTACAGGGTAATAGACACTGAAGCTTTCTTT. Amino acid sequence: CASYRVIDTEAFF.

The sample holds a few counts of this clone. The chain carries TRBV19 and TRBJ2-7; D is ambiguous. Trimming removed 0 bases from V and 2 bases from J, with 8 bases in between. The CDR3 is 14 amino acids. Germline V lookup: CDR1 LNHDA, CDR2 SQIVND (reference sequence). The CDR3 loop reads CASSIDPVTYEQYF. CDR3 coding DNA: TGTGCCAGTAGTATAGATCCGGTTACCTACGAGCAGTACTTC.

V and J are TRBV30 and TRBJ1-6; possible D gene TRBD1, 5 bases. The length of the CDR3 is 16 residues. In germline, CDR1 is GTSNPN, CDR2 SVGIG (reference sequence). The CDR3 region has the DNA TGTGCGCTAGTCCAACGGGGGAGAGTCCATAATTCACCCCTCCACTTT. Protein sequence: CALVQRGRVHNSPLHF.

The CDR3 loop is CASSLIRGNTDTQYF. The CDR3 DNA reads TGTGCCAGCAGCTTAATCAGGGGGAACACAGATACGCAGTATTTT. The chain carries TRBV7-9 and TRBJ2-3, with 7 bases aligning to TRBD1. The CDR3 has 15 amino acids. Germline lookup yields CDR1 SEHNR and CDR2 FQNEAQ (reference sequence). V lost 2 bases and J lost 2; bases outside the gene matches: 4.